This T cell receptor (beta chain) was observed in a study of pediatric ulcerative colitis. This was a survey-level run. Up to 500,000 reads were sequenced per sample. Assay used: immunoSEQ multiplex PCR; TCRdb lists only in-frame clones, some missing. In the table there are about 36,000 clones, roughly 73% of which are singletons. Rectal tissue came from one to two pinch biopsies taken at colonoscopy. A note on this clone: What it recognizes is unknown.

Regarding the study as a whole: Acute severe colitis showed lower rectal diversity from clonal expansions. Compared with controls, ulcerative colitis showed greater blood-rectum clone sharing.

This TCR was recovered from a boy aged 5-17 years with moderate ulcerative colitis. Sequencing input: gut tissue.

As DNA, the CDR3 is TGTGCCAGCAAACGAAGGGGCTCCTACGAGCAGTACTTC. Translated: CASKRRGSYEQYF. The chain carries TRBV6-6 and TRBJ2-7; D is possibly TRBD1 (5 bases). The CDR3 is 13 amino acids. With 7 bases removed from V and 0 bases from J, the gap between germline ends came to 10 bases. The germline V gene has CDR1 MNHNY and CDR2 SVGAGI (reference sequence).